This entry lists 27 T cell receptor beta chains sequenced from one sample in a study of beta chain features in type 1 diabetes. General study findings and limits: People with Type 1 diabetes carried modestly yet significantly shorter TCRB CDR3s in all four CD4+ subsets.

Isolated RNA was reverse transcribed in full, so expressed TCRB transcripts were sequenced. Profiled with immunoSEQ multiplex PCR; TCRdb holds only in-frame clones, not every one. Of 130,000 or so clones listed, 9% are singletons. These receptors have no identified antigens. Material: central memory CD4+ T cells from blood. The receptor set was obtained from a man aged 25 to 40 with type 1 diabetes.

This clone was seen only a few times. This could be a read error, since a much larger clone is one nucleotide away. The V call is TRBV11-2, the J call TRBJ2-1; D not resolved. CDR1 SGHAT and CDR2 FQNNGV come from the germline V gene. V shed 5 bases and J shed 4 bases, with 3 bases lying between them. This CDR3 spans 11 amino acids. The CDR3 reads CASSPYNEQFF. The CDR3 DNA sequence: TGTGCCAGCAGCCCATACAATGAGCAGTTCTTC.

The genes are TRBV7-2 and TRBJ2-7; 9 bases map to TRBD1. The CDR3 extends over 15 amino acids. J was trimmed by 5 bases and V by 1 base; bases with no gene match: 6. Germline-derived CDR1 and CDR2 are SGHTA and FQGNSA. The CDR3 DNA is TGTGCCAGCAGCTTAGTGGGGGACAGGGCAGACGAGCAGTACTTC. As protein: CASSLVGDRADEQYF.

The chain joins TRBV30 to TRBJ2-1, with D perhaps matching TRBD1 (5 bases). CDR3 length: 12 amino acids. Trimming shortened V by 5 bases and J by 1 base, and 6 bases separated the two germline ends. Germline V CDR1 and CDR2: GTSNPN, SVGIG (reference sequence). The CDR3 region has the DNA TGTGCCTGGGACAGATCCTACAATGAGCAGTTCTTC. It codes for CAWDRSYNEQFF.

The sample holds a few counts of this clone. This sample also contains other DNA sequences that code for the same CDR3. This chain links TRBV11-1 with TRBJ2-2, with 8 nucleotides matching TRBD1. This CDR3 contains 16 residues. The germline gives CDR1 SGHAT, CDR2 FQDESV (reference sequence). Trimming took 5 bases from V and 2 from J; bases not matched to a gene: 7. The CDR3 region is CASSPDRGGNTGELFF. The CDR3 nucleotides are TGTGCCAGCAGCCCCGACAGGGGCGGAAACACCGGGGAGCTGTTTTTT.

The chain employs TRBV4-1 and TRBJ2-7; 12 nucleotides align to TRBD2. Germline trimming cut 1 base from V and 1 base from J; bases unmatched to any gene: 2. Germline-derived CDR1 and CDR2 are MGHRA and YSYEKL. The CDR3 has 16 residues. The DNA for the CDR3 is TGCGCCAGCAGCCAAGGACTAGCGGGGGTATCCTACGAGCAGTACTTC. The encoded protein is CASSQGLAGVSYEQYF.

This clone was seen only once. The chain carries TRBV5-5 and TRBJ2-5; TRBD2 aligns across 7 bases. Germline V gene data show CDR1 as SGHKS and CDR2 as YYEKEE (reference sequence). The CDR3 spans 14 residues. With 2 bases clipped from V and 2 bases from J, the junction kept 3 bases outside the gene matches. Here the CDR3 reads CASSFGGGQETQYF. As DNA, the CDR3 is TGTGCCAGCAGCTTCGGCGGGGGACAAGAGACCCAGTACTTC.

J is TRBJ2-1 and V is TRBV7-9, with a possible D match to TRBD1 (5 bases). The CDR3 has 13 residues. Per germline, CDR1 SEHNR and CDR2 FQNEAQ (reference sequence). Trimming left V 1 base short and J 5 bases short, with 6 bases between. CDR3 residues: CASSLGQNNEQFF. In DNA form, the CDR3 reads TGTGCCAGCAGCTTAGGACAGAACAATGAGCAGTTCTTC.

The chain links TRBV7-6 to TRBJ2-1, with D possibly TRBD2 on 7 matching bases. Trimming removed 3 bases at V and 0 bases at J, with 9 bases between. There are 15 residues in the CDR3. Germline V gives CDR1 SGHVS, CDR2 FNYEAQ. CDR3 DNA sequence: TGTGCCAGCAGCTTGGGAGGGGGCTCCTACAATGAGCAGTTCTTC. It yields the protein CASSLGGGSYNEQFF.

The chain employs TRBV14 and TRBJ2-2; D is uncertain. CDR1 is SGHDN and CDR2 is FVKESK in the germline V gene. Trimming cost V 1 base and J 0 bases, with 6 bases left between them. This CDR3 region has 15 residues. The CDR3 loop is CASSQVQTNTGELFF. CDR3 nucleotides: TGTGCCAGCAGCCAAGTACAGACGAACACCGGGGAGCTGTTTTTT.

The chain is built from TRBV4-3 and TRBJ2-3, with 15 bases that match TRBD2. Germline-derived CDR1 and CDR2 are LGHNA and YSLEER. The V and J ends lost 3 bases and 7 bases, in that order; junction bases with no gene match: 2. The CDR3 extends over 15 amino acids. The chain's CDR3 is CASSQGTSGGNTQYF. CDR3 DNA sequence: TGCGCCAGCAGCCAGGGGACTAGCGGGGGGAATACGCAGTATTTT.

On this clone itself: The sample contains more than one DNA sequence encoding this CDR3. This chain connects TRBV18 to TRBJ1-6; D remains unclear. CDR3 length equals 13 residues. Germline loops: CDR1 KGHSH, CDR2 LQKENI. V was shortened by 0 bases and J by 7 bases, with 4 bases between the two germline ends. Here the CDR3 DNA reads TGTGCCAGCTCACCACCCCTAAATTCACCCCTCCACTTT. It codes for CASSPPLNSPLHF.

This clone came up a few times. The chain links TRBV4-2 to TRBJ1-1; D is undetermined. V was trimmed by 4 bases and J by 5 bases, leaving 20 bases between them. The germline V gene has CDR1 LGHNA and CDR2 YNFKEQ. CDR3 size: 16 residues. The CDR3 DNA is TGTGCCAGCAGCCCCTTATCAGTGGCAGGTAAAACTGAAGCTTTCTTT. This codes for CASSPLSVAGKTEAFF.

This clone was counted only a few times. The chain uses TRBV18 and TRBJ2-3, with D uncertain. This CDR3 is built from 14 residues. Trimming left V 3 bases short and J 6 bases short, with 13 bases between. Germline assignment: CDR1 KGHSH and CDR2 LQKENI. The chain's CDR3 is CASSPGWNGDTQYF. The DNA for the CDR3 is TGTGCCAGCTCACCGGGTTGGAACGGGGATACGCAGTATTTT.

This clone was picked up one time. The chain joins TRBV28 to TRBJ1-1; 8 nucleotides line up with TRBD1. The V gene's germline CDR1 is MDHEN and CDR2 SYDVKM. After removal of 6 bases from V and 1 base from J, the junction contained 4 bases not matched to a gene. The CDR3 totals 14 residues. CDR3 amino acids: CASRMGQANTEAFF. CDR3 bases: TGTGCCAGCAGAATGGGACAGGCGAACACTGAAGCTTTCTTT.

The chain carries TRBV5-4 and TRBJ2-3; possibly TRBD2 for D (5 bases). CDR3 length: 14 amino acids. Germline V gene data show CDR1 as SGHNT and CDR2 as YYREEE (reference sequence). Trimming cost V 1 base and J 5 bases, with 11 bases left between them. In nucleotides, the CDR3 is TGTGCCAGCAGCTTGAACTTGAGGGTAGATACGCAGTATTTT. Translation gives CASSLNLRVDTQYF.

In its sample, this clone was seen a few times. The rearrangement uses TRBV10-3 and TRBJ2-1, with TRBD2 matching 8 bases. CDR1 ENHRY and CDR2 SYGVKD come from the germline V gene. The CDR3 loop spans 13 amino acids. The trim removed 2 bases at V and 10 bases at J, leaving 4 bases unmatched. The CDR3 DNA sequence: TGTGCCATCAGTGAGCGGGGGGGAGGGGAGCAGTTCTTC. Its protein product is CAISERGGGEQFF.

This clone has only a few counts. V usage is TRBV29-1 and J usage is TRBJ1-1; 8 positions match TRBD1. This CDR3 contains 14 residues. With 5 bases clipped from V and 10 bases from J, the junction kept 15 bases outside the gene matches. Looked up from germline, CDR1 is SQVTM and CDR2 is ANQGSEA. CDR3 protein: CSVSGTGSRTGAFF. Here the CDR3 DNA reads TGCAGCGTTTCCGGGACAGGCAGCCGTACGGGAGCTTTCTTT.

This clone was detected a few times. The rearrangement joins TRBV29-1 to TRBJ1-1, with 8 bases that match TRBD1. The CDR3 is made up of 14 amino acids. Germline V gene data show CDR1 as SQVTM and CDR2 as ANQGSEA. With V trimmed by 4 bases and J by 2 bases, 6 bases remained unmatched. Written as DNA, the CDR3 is TGCAGCGTTGTCCGGACAGGGATCAACACTGAAGCTTTCTTT. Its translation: CSVVRTGINTEAFF.

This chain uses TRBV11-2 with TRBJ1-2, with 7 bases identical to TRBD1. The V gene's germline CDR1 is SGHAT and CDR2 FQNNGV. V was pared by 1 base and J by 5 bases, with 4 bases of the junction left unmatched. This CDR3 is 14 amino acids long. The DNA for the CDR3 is TGTGCCAGCAGCTTAGGGGACAGTTTTTATGGCTACACCTTC. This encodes CASSLGDSFYGYTF.

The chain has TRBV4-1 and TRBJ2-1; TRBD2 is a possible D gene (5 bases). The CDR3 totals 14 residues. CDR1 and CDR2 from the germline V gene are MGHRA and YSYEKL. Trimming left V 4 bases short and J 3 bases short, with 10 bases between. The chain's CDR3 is CASSPPGDYNEQFF. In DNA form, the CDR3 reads TGCGCCAGCAGCCCGCCCGGGGACTACAATGAGCAGTTCTTC.

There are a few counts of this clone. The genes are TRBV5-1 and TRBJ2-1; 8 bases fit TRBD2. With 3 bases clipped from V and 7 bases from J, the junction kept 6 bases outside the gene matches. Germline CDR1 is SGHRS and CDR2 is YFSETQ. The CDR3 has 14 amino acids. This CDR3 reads CASSWGTSRNEQFF. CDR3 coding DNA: TGCGCCAGCAGCTGGGGGACTAGTCGAAATGAGCAGTTCTTC. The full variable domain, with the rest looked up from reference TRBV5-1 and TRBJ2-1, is KAGVTQTPRYLIKTRGQQVTLSCSPISGHRSVSWYQQTPGQGLQFLFEYFSETQRNKGNFPGRFSGRQFSNSRSEMNVSTLELGDSALYLCASSWGTSRNEQFFGPGTRLTVL.

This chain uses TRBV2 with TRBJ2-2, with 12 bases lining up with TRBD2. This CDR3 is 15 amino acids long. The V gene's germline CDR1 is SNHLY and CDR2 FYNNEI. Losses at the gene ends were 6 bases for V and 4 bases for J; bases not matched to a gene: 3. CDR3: CASRTGLAGTGELFF. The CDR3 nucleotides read TGTGCCAGCAGAACGGGACTAGCGGGCACCGGGGAGCTGTTTTTT.

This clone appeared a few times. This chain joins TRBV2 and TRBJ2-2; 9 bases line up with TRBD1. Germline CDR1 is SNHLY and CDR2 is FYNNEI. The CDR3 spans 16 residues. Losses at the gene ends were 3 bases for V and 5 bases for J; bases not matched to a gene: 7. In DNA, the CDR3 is TGTGCCAGCAGTGAGCTACAGGGGGCGGGTACCGGGGAGCTGTTTTTT. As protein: CASSELQGAGTGELFF.

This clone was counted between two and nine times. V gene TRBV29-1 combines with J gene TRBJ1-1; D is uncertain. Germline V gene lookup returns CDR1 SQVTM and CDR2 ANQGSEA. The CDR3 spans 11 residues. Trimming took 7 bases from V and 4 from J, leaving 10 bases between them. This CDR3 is CSAYTSTEAFF. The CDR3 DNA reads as TGCAGCGCCTATACTTCCACTGAAGCTTTCTTT.

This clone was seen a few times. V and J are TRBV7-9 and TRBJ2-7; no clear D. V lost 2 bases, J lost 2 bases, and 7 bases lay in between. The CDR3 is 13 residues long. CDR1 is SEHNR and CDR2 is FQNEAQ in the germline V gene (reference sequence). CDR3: CASSLSRTYEQYF. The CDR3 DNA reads TGTGCCAGCAGCTTATCCAGGACCTACGAGCAGTACTTC. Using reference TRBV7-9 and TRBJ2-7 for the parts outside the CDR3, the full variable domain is DTGVSQNPRHKITKRGQNVTFRCDPISEHNRLYWYRQTLGQGPEFLTYFQNEAQLEKSRLLSDRFSAERPKGSFSTLEIQRTEQGDSAMYLCASSLSRTYEQYFGPGTRLTVT.

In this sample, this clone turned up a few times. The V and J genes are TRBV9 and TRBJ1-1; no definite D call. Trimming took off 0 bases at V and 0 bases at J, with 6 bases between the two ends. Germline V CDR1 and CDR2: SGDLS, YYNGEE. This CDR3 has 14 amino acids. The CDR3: CASSVDPMNTEAFF. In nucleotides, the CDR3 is TGTGCCAGCAGCGTAGACCCTATGAACACTGAAGCTTTCTTT.

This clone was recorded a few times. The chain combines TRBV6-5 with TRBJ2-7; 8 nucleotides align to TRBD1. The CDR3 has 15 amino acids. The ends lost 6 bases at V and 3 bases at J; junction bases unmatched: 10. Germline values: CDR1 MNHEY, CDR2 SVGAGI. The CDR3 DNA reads TGTGCCAGCAGAGAGAGAGGACAGGGCGGCTACGAGCAGTACTTC. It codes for CASRERGQGGYEQYF.